The 20 T cell receptor beta chains in this list originate from one sample, sequenced in a study of T cell repertoires in cytomegalovirus infection. TCRdb reanalysed the reads using MiXCR and keeps one entry per CDR3 protein. Of around 450,000 distinct CDR3 sequences listed, around 11% are singletons. Sequencing was performed on PBMCs. The receptor source for this set is a human donor in good health (CMV status not recorded). Some clones in this sample may be carry-over from other donors' samples.

The J gene is TRBJ2-2, the V gene TRBV7-9; the D gene is possibly TRBD1 (6 bases). Germline loops: CDR1 SEHNR, CDR2 FQNEAQ (reference sequence). Trimming took off 7 bases at V and 6 bases at J, with 9 bases between the two ends. The CDR3 runs to 12 residues. The CDR3 DNA is TGTGCCAGCATCCAGGGGCCCGGGGAGCTGTTTTTT. Translated: CASIQGPGELFF.

CDR3 residues: CSAPRLVEQFF. In DNA form, the CDR3 reads TGCAGTGCTCCCCGACTCGTTGAGCAGTTCTTC. V and J are TRBV20-1 and TRBJ2-1, with D unresolved. CDR3 size: 11 residues. V was trimmed by 5 bases and J by 9 bases, leaving 11 bases between them. CDR1 DFQATT and CDR2 SNEGSKA come from the germline V gene (reference sequence).

The CDR3 spells CSAHLSGGGRYGELFF. In DNA form, the CDR3 reads TGCAGCGCCCACCTAAGTGGCGGGGGCCGGTACGGGGAGCTGTTTTTT. The gene calls are TRBV29-1 and TRBJ2-2; the D gene is possibly TRBD2 (7 bases). The CDR3 extends over 16 amino acids. CDR1 and CDR2 (germline): SQVTM, ANQGSEA. The germline V and J ends were trimmed by 7 bases and 7 bases, with 25 bases remaining between them.

This clonotype is a singleton in its sample. The CDR3 is CASSYVGGDTGELFF. DNA for the CDR3: TGTGCCAGCAGTTACGTCGGGGGAGACACCGGGGAGCTGTTTTTT. V and J are TRBV6-5 and TRBJ2-2; a weak D match, TRBD2 (6 bases). This CDR3 spans 15 amino acids. Germline values: CDR1 MNHEY, CDR2 SVGAGI. V lost 2 bases and J lost 3, with 10 bases in between.

This clonotype was recorded many times. The chain links TRBV19 to TRBJ1-2; a possible D gene is TRBD1 (5 bases). V dropped 3 bases and J dropped 6 bases, with 17 bases sitting between them. CDR1 and CDR2 (germline): LNHDA, SQIVND (reference sequence). CDR3 length equals 15 residues. CDR3: CASSIPIQGLDGYTF. Here the CDR3 DNA reads TGTGCCAGTAGTATCCCCATCCAGGGACTGGATGGCTACACCTTC.

This clonotype has at least ten counts. The chain uses TRBV6-2 or TRBV6-3 and TRBJ1-5; TRBD1 matches 8 bases. The CDR3 consists of 14 residues. Germline CDR1 is MNHEY and CDR2 is SVGEGT. V shed 6 bases, J shed 6 bases, and the junction held 7 bases outside the gene matches. CDR3 nucleotides: TGTGCCAGCAGATACAGGGGGGGACGTCAGCCCCAGCATTTT. Its protein is CASRYRGGRQPQHF.

This clonotype was seen repeatedly, ten times or more. This rearrangement joins TRBV27 to TRBJ1-5, with D uncertain. V was clipped by 5 bases and J by 10 bases, with 21 bases between them. This CDR3 has 15 residues. Germline V gene sequence: CDR1 MNHEY, CDR2 SMNVEV (reference sequence). CDR3 DNA sequence: TGTGCCAGCAGTCCCCGACACCCGGGTAGTAGCCCCCAGCATTTT. Translating gives CASSPRHPGSSPQHF.

This chain joins TRBV10-2 and TRBJ1-5; TRBD1 is a possible D gene (6 bases). The CDR3 has 14 amino acids. Germline loops: CDR1 WSHSY, CDR2 SAAADI. With 2 bases removed from V and 7 bases from J, the gap between germline ends came to 12 bases. DNA for the CDR3: TGCGCCAGCAGTGAGACAGGGTCCGGCCAGCCCCAGCATTTT. The encoded protein is CASSETGSGQPQHF.

This clonotype was counted a few times. V gene TRBV6-2 or TRBV6-3 combines with J gene TRBJ2-3; D is possibly TRBD1 (6 bases). The CDR3 spans 13 residues. Germline loops: CDR1 MNHEY, CDR2 SVGEGT. The V end was cut by 7 bases, the J end by 6 bases, with 14 bases between. CDR3 bases: TGTGCCAGCACAGACAGGAGGTCCGATACGCAGTATTTT. This codes for CASTDRRSDTQYF.

The chain links TRBV19 to TRBJ1-1; D remains unclear. Trimming shortened V by 5 bases and J by 6 bases, and 10 bases separated the two germline ends. Germline V gene sequence: CDR1 LNHDA, CDR2 SQIVND (reference sequence). This CDR3 contains 12 residues. CDR3 sequence: CASSFGVSEAFF. The CDR3 nucleotides read TGTGCCAGTAGTTTCGGAGTATCTGAAGCTTTCTTT.

This clonotype was seen repeatedly, ten times or more. The chain uses TRBV7-9 and TRBJ2-1, with TRBD2 matching 11 bases. V shed 5 bases and J 5 bases; nucleotides not matched to a gene: 8. This CDR3 is 16 amino acids long. Germline assignment: CDR1 SEHNR and CDR2 FQNEAQ (reference sequence). In DNA form, the CDR3 reads TGTGCCAGCAGCCCCGCTAGCGGGGGGCCTGACAATGAGCAGTTCTTC. As protein: CASSPASGGPDNEQFF.

This clonotype was recorded many times. The rearrangement links TRBV6-8 to TRBJ2-2, with TRBD1 matching 7 bases. Germline trimming cut 6 bases from V and 1 base from J; bases unmatched to any gene: 11. Germline CDR1 MNHGY, CDR2 SAAAGT. The CDR3 is 17 amino acids. CDR3 amino acids: CASSIYRDRENTGELFF. In nucleotides, the CDR3 is TGTGCCAGCAGCATCTACCGGGACAGAGAGAACACCGGGGAGCTGTTTTTT.

This clonotype turned up a few times. The genes are TRBV30 and TRBJ2-7; 8 positions agree with TRBD2. The CDR3 length is 12 residues. The V segment lost 4 bases and the J segment 1 base; nucleotides outside the gene matches: 0. Germline V CDR1 and CDR2: GTSNPN, SVGIG (reference sequence). CDR3 nucleotide sequence: TGTGCCTGGACTAGCGGGTCCTACGAGCAGTACTTC. Translating gives CAWTSGSYEQYF.

This clonotype was recorded many times. The rearrangement joins TRBV6-1 to TRBJ2-1; 7 nucleotides agree with TRBD1. The CDR3 totals 17 residues. After removal of 1 base from V and 3 bases from J, the junction contained 9 bases not matched to a gene. Germline lookup yields CDR1 MNHNS and CDR2 SASEGT. The CDR3 protein is CASSEEGARGYYNEQFF. CDR3 DNA sequence: TGTGCCAGCAGTGAAGAGGGGGCCAGGGGATACTACAATGAGCAGTTCTTC.

The chain links TRBV9 to TRBJ2-3; 10 nucleotides align to TRBD2. V shed 5 bases and J 4 bases; nucleotides not matched to a gene: 10. The CDR3 extends over 16 amino acids. The germline gives CDR1 SGDLS, CDR2 YYNGEE. CDR3 sequence: CASSPLAGMGADTQYF. The CDR3 nucleotides read TGTGCCAGCAGTCCACTAGCGGGGATGGGGGCAGATACGCAGTATTTT. The full variable domain, with the rest looked up from reference TRBV9 and TRBJ2-3, is DSGVTQTPKHLITATGQRVTLRCSPRSGDLSVYWYQQSLDQGLQFLIQYYNGEERAKGNILERFSAQQFPDLHSELNLSSLELGDSALYFCASSPLAGMGADTQYFGPGTRLTVL.

This clonotype has a count of ten or more. The chain joins TRBV7-6 to TRBJ2-1, with 10 bases that match TRBD2. The CDR3 extends over 15 amino acids. V trimming: 2 bases; J trimming: 9 bases; junction bases outside the gene matches: 7. The germline V gene has CDR1 SGHVS and CDR2 FNYEAQ. The CDR3 region has the DNA TGTGCCAGCAGCTTATCTAGCGGGAGTGCGGGTGAGCAGTTCTTC. This codes for CASSLSSGSAGEQFF.

The sample holds many counts of this clonotype. The chain couples TRBV10-1 to TRBJ1-2; D remains unclear. Looked up from germline, CDR1 is WNHNN and CDR2 is SYGVQD (reference sequence). CDR3 length: 14 residues. The V gene lost 0 bases and the J gene lost 8 bases, with 13 bases spanning the gap. This chain's CDR3 is CASSESTDVGGYTF. The CDR3 nucleotides read TGCGCCAGCAGTGAGTCGACCGACGTAGGAGGCTACACCTTC.

V usage is TRBV29-1 and J usage is TRBJ1-1, with D possibly matching TRBD1 (6 bases). This CDR3 comprises 14 residues. The V end was cut by 5 bases, the J end by 1 base, with 14 bases between. CDR1 and CDR2 from the germline V gene are SQVTM and ANQGSEA. This CDR3 reads CSVSRDTPNTEAFF. The CDR3 DNA is TGCAGCGTTTCTCGGGACACCCCGAACACTGAAGCTTTCTTT. The full variable domain, its missing parts supplied by reference TRBV29-1 and TRBJ1-1, is SAVISQKPSRDICQRGTSLTIQCQVDSQVTMMFWYRQQPGQSLTLIATANQGSEATYESGFVIDKFPISRPNLTFSTLTVSNMSPEDSSIYLCSVSRDTPNTEAFFGQGTRLTVV.

This chain links TRBV10-3 with TRBJ2-1; D is possibly TRBD1 (6 bases). The CDR3 has 13 residues. Germline V gives CDR1 ENHRY, CDR2 SYGVKD. V lost 11 bases to trimming and J lost 1 base, with 12 bases between them. The DNA for the CDR3 is TGTGCCGCAACAGGGATTTCCTACAATGAGCAGTTCTTC. It is translated as CAATGISYNEQFF.

This clonotype was picked up many times. J is TRBJ1-4 and V is TRBV7-9; D is unclear. Trimming cost V 5 bases and J 3 bases, with 10 bases left between them. Per germline, CDR1 SEHNR and CDR2 FQNEAQ (reference sequence). This CDR3 contains 14 residues. The CDR3 DNA reads as TGTGCCAGCAGCCCTTCCGGGGCTAATGAAAAACTGTTTTTT. Protein: CASSPSGANEKLFF.